This T cell receptor beta chain was observed in a study of T-cell reconstitution after alpha-beta-depleted transplantation in children. Study outcomes and limitations: By one year post-transplant, T-cell counts and diversity largely arose from T cells that were newly produced. Approximately two months post-transplant, alpha-beta T cells reportedly originated from several hundred expanded graft clones. Some patients' high day-60 TCRbeta diversity was traced to surviving recipient T cells and thymic progenitors.

Germline V gene lookup returns CDR1 KGHDR and CDR2 SFDVKD. CDR3 length: 17 amino acids. V was clipped by 4 bases and J by 4 bases; unmatched bases: 12. Unique molecular identifiers were incorporated into the prepared TCRbeta library. Using its own MiXCR run on the PCR reads, TCRdb lists one record per CDR3 protein. The sample lists 250,000 or so distinct CDR3 sequences; less than 9% were seen once. This clonotype has at least ten counts. Its antigen remains unknown. This TCR derives from a male patient under 18 who had a stem cell transplant for acute lymphoblastic leukemia, so the T cells may come from the graft donor. The starting material was PBMCs, mostly from graft donor cells, obtained 180 days after TCRalphabeta/CD19-depleted stem cell transplant. This sequence joins TRBV24-1 and TRBJ2-7, with 10 bases matching TRBD1. The CDR3 nucleotides read TGTGCCACCAGTGACCGATACCGGGACAGGGGTACATACGAGCAGTACTTC. This codes for CATSDRYRDRGTYEQYF.